This T cell receptor (beta chain) appears in the sequencing data of a study of shared clonotypes between healthy human individuals. For this clone: Antigen specificity is unknown.

Unsorted samples relied on 89 million or so PBMCs, which served as the source of genomic DNA. Broader study findings: Clonotype sharing levels among donors were expected to vary with sequencing depth.

The repertoire was sequenced with immunoSEQ multiplex PCR; TCRdb's copy has only in-frame clones and lacks some. The sample lists about half a million clones, more than 75% occurring once. The CDR3 is 15 residues long. V lost 6 bases and J lost 8; bases outside the gene matches: 11. Germline assignment: CDR1 MNHEY and CDR2 SVGAGI. The TCR originated in a woman in her thirties or forties in good health. Some clones in this sample may be carry-over from other donors' samples. V gene TRBV6-5 combines with J gene TRBJ1-4, with 8 bases fitting TRBD1. The sequencing input was PBMCs. CDR3 in amino acids: CASRKRTGIGEKLFF. The CDR3 DNA is TGTGCCAGCAGAAAACGGACAGGGATAGGAGAAAAACTGTTTTTT.